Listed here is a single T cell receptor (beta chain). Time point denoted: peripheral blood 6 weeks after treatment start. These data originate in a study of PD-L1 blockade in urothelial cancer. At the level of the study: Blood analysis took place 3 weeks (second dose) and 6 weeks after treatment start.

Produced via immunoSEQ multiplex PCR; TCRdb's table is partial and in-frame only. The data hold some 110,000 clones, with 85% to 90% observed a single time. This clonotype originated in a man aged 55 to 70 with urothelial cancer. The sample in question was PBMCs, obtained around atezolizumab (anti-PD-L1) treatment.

In nucleotides, the CDR3 is TGTGCCAGCAGCTCGAGAGGGGGAACCAATGAGCAGTTCTTC. It specifies CASSSRGGTNEQFF. V and J are TRBV11-3 and TRBJ2-1; D may be TRBD1 (6 bases). The germline gives CDR1 SGHNT, CDR2 YENEEA. CDR3 size: 14 residues. Trimming shortened V by 4 bases and J by 6 bases, and 13 bases separated the two germline ends.